The 7 T cell receptor beta chains presented below share a single source sample, sequenced in a study of shared clonotypes between healthy human individuals. Generated by immunoSEQ multiplex PCR, the TCRdb table keeps only in-frame clones and is missing some. The sample has hundreds of thousands of clones; around 78% are singletons. Sequences were obtained from PBMCs. These receptors originate from a woman in her forties in good health. Some clones in this sample may be carry-over from other donors' samples.

As regards this clone: A far bigger clonotype differs at one base, so this is likely a read error. The chain uses TRBV29-1 and TRBJ2-7; D is perhaps TRBD1 (5 bases). Germline-derived CDR1 and CDR2 are SQVTM and ANQGSEA. Trimming pared 3 bases from V and 5 bases from J, leaving 17 bases between. This CDR3 has 14 amino acids. The CDR3 DNA reads TGCAGCGTTGACAGGGCTTTGAGCGCGGACGAGCAGTACTTC. This codes for CSVDRALSADEQYF.

The V and J genes are TRBV5-1 and TRBJ2-7; 9 bases match TRBD2. The germline V gene encodes CDR1 SGHRS and CDR2 YFSETQ. V lost 4 bases to trimming and J lost 5 bases; unmatched junction nucleotides: 7. The CDR3 is 14 amino acids. CDR3 sequence (DNA): TGCGCCAGCAGCCTCCCGGGACTAGCAAACGAGCAGTACTTC. Translation gives CASSLPGLANEQYF.

This rearrangement joins TRBV5-1 to TRBJ2-5; D not certain. The V end lost 5 bases, the J end lost 3 bases, and 14 bases lay between the germline ends. The CDR3 is made up of 14 amino acids. Germline V gene data show CDR1 as SGHRS and CDR2 as YFSETQ. The CDR3 nucleotides read TGCGCCAGCAGTTTCCGTCAGGTCGAAGAGACCCAGTACTTC. It specifies CASSFRQVEETQYF. The whole variable domain, remainder taken from reference TRBV5-1 and TRBJ2-5, is KAGVTQTPRYLIKTRGQQVTLSCSPISGHRSVSWYQQTPGQGLQFLFEYFSETQRNKGNFPGRFSGRQFSNSRSEMNVSTLELGDSALYLCASSFRQVEETQYFGPGTRLLVL.

This chain's CDR3 is CASSPGQGAFNYGYTF. The CDR3 DNA is TGTGCCAGCTCACCGGGACAGGGGGCCTTTAACTATGGCTACACCTTC. The J gene is TRBJ1-2, the V gene TRBV18, with 12 bases aligning to TRBD1. Looked up from germline, CDR1 is KGHSH and CDR2 is LQKENI. There are 16 residues in the CDR3. J lost 1 base, V lost 3 bases, and 3 bases had no gene match. The whole variable domain, remainder taken from reference TRBV18 and TRBJ1-2, is NAGVMQNPRHLVRRRGQEARLRCSPMKGHSHVYWYRQLPEEGLKFMVYLQKENIIDESGMPKERFSAEFPKEGPSILRIQQVVRGDSAAYFCASSPGQGAFNYGYTFGSGTRLTVV.

The chain employs TRBV30 and TRBJ1-2; D call uncertain. The CDR3 spans 14 residues. Trimming took 5 bases from V and 8 from J, leaving 21 bases between them. CDR1 and CDR2 (germline): GTSNPN, SVGIG (reference sequence). DNA for the CDR3: TGTGCCTGGGGACCTGCCCCGGGTAGGAAAGGCTACACCTTC. It codes for CAWGPAPGRKGYTF.

J is TRBJ2-5 and V is TRBV4-3; D unclear. Matching the DNA end better, TRBJ2-7 makes the J call doubtful. The CDR3 consists of 14 residues. Germline CDR1 and CDR2: LGHNA and YSLEER. CDR3 coding DNA: TGCGCCAGCAGCCAATCACAGAGCTCCTACGAGCAGTACTTC. The encoded protein is CASSQSQSSYEQYF.

The chain couples TRBV5-6 to TRBJ2-1; 9 bases fit TRBD2. CDR1 and CDR2 (germline): SGHDT, YYEEEE. J gave up 7 bases and V 4 bases, and 9 bases lay outside the gene matches. The CDR3 spans 15 residues. CDR3 DNA sequence: TGTGCCAGCAGCCGAGGTAGCGGGAGAAGTAATGAGCAGTTCTTC. This gives the protein CASSRGSGRSNEQFF.